This T cell receptor (beta chain) was documented in a study of identical twins. This clonotype came up many times. Trimming removed 0 bases at V and 4 bases at J, with 6 bases between. The CDR3 loop spans 13 amino acids. Germline CDR1 reads ENHRY; CDR2 reads SYGVKD. Each CDR3 protein gets one entry after TCRdb re-called the 5' RACE reads with MiXCR. The sample lists roughly 1,500,000 distinct CDR3 sequences, under 35% occurring once. The chain links TRBV10-3 to TRBJ2-5, with no clear D. The specimen sequenced was cord blood. This clonotype originated in a newborn girl in good health. For the CDR3, the DNA is TGTGCCATCAGTGAGTCCCCGACAGAGACCCAGTACTTC. Its protein is CAISESPTETQYF.